The 6 T cell receptor beta chains below were found in one sample sequenced in a study of tumor and adjacent non-tumor tissue in lung cancer. Three rounds of nested PCR, following a modified ARM-PCR protocol, produced the TCRbeta library. TCRdb re-called the multiplex PCR reads through MiXCR, storing one row per CDR3 protein. Of 70,000 to 90,000 distinct CDR3 sequences listed, around four fifths were seen once; the top ten hold approximately 12%. This sample's RNA came from whole unsorted tissue. Specimen: lung tumor tissue. The receptor set was obtained from a woman in her fifties or sixties with non-small cell lung cancer.

Concerning this clonotype itself: The final CDR3 position lacks the conserved phenylalanine or tryptophan, pointing to a likely read error. The chain joins TRBV11-2 to TRBJ1-5; D is ambiguous. The J call may be in error: the DNA end matches TRBJ2-3 better. CDR1 is SGHAT and CDR2 is FQNNGV in the germline V gene. The CDR3 length is 15 residues. This CDR3 reads CASSFDGLSNQPQYL. The CDR3 coding sequence is TGTGCCAGCAGCTTTGACGGATTGAGCAATCAGCCCCAGTATCTT.

At least ten counts were recorded for this clonotype. This may come from a read error, since a much larger clone is one base off. The rearrangement uses TRBV7-9 and TRBJ2-7, with TRBD1 matching 7 bases. CDR1 and CDR2 from the germline V gene are SEHNR and FQNEAQ (reference sequence). The CDR3 extends over 13 amino acids. CDR3 loop: CASSLPGQYEQHF. In DNA, the CDR3 is TGTGCCAGCAGCTTACCGGGACAGTACGAGCAGCACTTC.

This rearrangement joins TRBV12-3 or TRBV12-4 to TRBJ1-1; D might be TRBD1 (6 bases). The CDR3 loop spans 15 amino acids. CDR3 amino acids: CAITLGRGMNTEAFF. DNA of the CDR3: TGTGCAATCACCTTGGGGAGGGGGATGAACACTGAAGCTTTCTTT.

This rearrangement joins TRBV12-3 or TRBV12-4 to TRBJ2-1; 11 positions agree with TRBD2. V lost 9 bases, J lost 8 bases, and 27 bases stayed unmatched. This CDR3 region has 20 residues. CDR3 nucleotides: TGTGCCAGGAGATTCCAAGGGGGCTTTGGGACTAGCGGAGATTACTATGAGCAGTTCTTC. Translation: CARRFQGGFGTSGDYYEQFF.

By its share, this clonotype is medium-sized. The chain carries TRBV6-1 and TRBJ2-3, with TRBD1 matching 7 bases. Losses at the gene ends were 8 bases for V and 8 bases for J; bases not matched to a gene: 10. This CDR3 region has 13 residues. Germline V gene data show CDR1 as MNHNS and CDR2 as SASEGT. This chain's CDR3 is CASGDREQTTQYF. CDR3 in DNA: TGTGCCAGCGGCGACAGGGAGCAAACTACGCAGTATTTT.

A word on this clonotype: Relative to the germline gene, one junction end is altered; a read error may explain this. The rearrangement uses TRBV24-1 and TRBJ1-5; D might be TRBD1 (6 bases). The CDR3 spans 15 residues. Germline V gene sequence: CDR1 KGHDR, CDR2 SFDVKD. CDR3 residues: CVTSGGTRVNQPQHF. In DNA, the CDR3 is TGTGTCACCAGTGGCGGGACAAGGGTCAATCAGCCCCAGCATTTT.